This T cell receptor (beta chain) emerged from a study of cytotoxic CD8 clonotypes in ibrutinib-treated CLL (TCRdb year 2021). Describing the broader study: The cohort had over ten relapsed/refractory and under 16 treatment-naive patients; 17 were IGHV unmutated. Every sample from remission and from progressive disease was obtained while the patients were still on ibrutinib. Partial responses were observed in roughly 24 patients and complete responses in 2; after a median follow-up of around 68 months, remission was maintained in 14 patients and progression was observed in some 12. The response samples were drawn at a median of approximately 11 months into treatment, with a range of roughly 6 to 36 months. On average, each sample had 255,043 productive templates and approximately 89,000 productive rearrangements. Cryopreserved peripheral blood mononuclear cells were obtained prior to treatment, at the time of response, and at either disease progression or sustained remission. Of the approximately 94 people in the trial, around 25 had longitudinal samples available. General study outcomes and caveats: Sampling times were not matched between sustained-remission and progressing patients, and lymph node repertoires were not studied. Clonality increased at ibrutinib response, stayed stable in sustained remission, and fell back toward baseline at progression. Public clonotypes were found to be uncommon and were observed to contract or remain stable during treatment; the increase in clonality was shown to reflect expansion of private clonotypes at ibrutinib response. At baseline, clonality was higher than in age-matched healthy donors and showed a strong correlation with circulating CD8+ T-cell counts.

The V end loses 0 bases and the J end loses 2 bases, and a stretch of 16 bases separates them. The CDR3 covers 16 residues, taking in both the cysteine and the phenylalanine. Solely the CDR3 DNA is kept, with 48 bases framed from the first base. As encoded in the germline V gene (reference sequence), CDR1 is GTSNPN while CDR2 is SVGIG. The meaning of the sample's time point label: approximately 2 years on ibrutinib. For TCR beta library preparation, approximately 2 micrograms of genomic DNA were isolated from cryopreserved PBMCs. High-throughput TCR beta sequencing was performed on longitudinal blood samples from CLL patients receiving ibrutinib monotherapy. The patients were enrolled in a single-center, open-label phase 2 trial of ibrutinib monotherapy. Comments on this clone: It lacks a known antigen. No clone much larger than this one lies a single base away; base qualities are absent.

Each clonotype received, on average, around 9.6x coverage in deep resolution sequencing performed on a MiSeq, where the target depth lay between 1 in 1 million and 1 in 200,000 T cells. The immunoSEQ hsTCRB Kit was used to generate TCR beta libraries. Regarding the original processing steps: Data were analyzed with ImmunoSEQ Data Assistant and ImmunoSEQ Analyzer, with V, D and J genes assigned per IMGT definitions. Clonality, which ranges from 0 to 1, was calculated as one minus the normalized Shannon entropy of productive rearrangement frequencies. Public clonotype analysis was restricted to overrepresented clonotypes comprising at least 0.05% of each patient's repertoire. Thirteen age-matched healthy donor repertoires from immuneACCESS were used as controls for clonality. The clones in this table, taken by TCRdb from immuneACCESS, are in-frame only. Not every clone is retained; where verified, under half of the shortfall comes from an unresolved V gene, and the cause of the rest is unknown. That table gives V, J and clone size, and the DNA gave D and trimming. This sample holds about 180,000 clones; less than 85% were observed only once. The biggest ten clones account for over 4.5% of the sample.

Sequenced material: PBMCs, taken after 24 months of ibrutinib treatment. This TCR was recovered from a human donor with chronic lymphocytic leukemia. The rearrangement combines TRBV30 with TRBJ2-5; TRBD2 is a weak D gene call, 5 bases matching. For the CDR3, the sequence is CAWSVWRKGEQETQYF. The DNA sequence is as follows: TGTGCCTGGAGTGTATGGAGGAAAGGAGAACAAGAGACCCAGTACTTC.